This T cell receptor (beta chain) emerged from a study of Graves' ophthalmopathy and Graves' hyperthyroidism. The CDR3 is 14 residues long. Trimming took off 0 bases at V and 6 bases at J, with 12 bases between the two ends. Germline V gene data show CDR1 as SGHNT and CDR2 as YYREEE (reference sequence). Study-level findings and limits: With just under 71% sensitivity and roughly 72% specificity, the model predicted ophthalmopathy progression.

The authors amplified TCR beta CDR3 regions from RNA transcripts. Scientists carried out first-round RT-PCR using HTBI primers and then a second-round multiplex PCR. TCRdb called the multiplex PCR reads again in MiXCR, with one record for every CDR3 protein. The sample holds about 16,000 distinct CDR3 sequences, 46% seen once. Comments on this clonotype: Its antigen is not known. This could be a read error, since a much larger clone is one nucleotide away.

Sequencing was performed on peripheral blood. This chain links TRBV5-4 with TRBJ1-2; D not resolved. The receptor was isolated from a middle-aged woman with stable Graves' hyperthyroidism. CDR3 in DNA: TGTGCCAGCAGCTTGGCAGGCGCGGACGATGGCTACACCTTC. This gives the protein CASSLAGADDGYTF.